The sequence of this T cell receptor (beta chain) was determined in a study of CD8 T cells in ankylosing spondylitis. General study findings and limits: Significant enrichment of disease-linked clones was reported in matched ankylosing spondylitis synovial fluid. The study identified a TCR beta motif of several highly homologous variants that appeared characteristic of ankylosing spondylitis blood.

This CDR3 has 14 residues. V dropped 3 bases and J dropped 1 base, with 9 bases sitting between them. TCRdb called the 5' RACE reads again in MiXCR, with one record for every CDR3 protein. The sample carries 700,000 to 1,000,000 distinct CDR3 sequences, approximately 10% recorded once. This clonotype was counted a few times. Its matching antigen is unknown. V is TRBV12-3 or TRBV12-4 and J is TRBJ2-5, with D perhaps given as TRBD1 or TRBD2 (6 bases each). The receptor's source is a male donor with ankylosing spondylitis. The sequencing sample was made of blood, either unsorted or a sorted T cell fraction (not recorded which). The CDR3 reads CASSFRGVQETQYF. CDR3 bases: TGTGCCAGCAGTTTTAGGGGGGTCCAAGAGACCCAGTACTTC.